This T cell receptor (beta chain) appears in the sequencing data of a study of blood T cell repertoires in COVID-19. This clone has a handful of counts. The CDR3 is 14 amino acids. Germline CDR1 MNHEY, CDR2 SVGAGI. V lost 6 bases to trimming and J lost 2 bases, with 13 bases between them. Assay used: immunoSEQ multiplex PCR; TCRdb lists only in-frame clones, some missing. The table shows tens of thousands of clones, with roughly nine tenths occurring only once. The specimen was peripheral blood. The chain couples TRBV6-5 to TRBJ1-2; D unclear. This clonotype was sampled from a man between 50 and 59 years old with acute or convalescent COVID-19. The DNA of the CDR3 is TGTGCCAGCAGCCGGCGGGGAATAAACTATGGCTACACCTTC. Protein product: CASSRRGINYGYTF.